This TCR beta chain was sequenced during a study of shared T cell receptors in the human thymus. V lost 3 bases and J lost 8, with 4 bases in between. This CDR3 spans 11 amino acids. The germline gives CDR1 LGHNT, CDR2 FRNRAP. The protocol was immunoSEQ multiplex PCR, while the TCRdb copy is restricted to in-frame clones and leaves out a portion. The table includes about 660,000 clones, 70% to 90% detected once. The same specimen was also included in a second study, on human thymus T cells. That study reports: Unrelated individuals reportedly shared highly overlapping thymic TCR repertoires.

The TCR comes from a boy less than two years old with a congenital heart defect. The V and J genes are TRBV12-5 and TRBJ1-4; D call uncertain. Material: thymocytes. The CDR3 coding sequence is TGTGCTAGTGGTTTCAGGGAAAAACTGTTTTTT. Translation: CASGFREKLFF.